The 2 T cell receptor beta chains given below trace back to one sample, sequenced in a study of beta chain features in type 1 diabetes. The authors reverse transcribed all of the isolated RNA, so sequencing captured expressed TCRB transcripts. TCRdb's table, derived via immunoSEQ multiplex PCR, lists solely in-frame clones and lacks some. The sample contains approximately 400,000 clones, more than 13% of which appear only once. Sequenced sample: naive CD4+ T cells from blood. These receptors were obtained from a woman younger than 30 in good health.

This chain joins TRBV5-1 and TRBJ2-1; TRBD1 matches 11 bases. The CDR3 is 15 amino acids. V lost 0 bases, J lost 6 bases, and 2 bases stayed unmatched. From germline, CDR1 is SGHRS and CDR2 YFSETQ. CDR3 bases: TGCGCCAGCAGCTTGGGGACAGGGGGCATCAATGAGCAGTTCTTC. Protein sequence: CASSLGTGGINEQFF.

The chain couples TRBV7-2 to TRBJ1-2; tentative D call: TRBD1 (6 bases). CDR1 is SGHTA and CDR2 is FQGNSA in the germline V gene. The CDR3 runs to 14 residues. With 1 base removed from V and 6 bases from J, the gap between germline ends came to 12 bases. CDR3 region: CASSLGAAGDGYTF. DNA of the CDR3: TGTGCCAGCAGCTTAGGTGCGGCAGGGGATGGCTACACCTTC.